What follows are 2 T cell receptor beta chains derived from one specimen sequenced in a study of CD8+CD57+ T cells in acquired aplastic anemia. Overall study findings and caveats: Among patients, CD8+CD57+ cells displayed less diversity than the total CD4+ and CD8+ pools did.

The patients chosen for sequencing had shown expansion of CD8+CD57+ cells (detected by flow cytometry). For these receptors, no antigen is known. TCR beta VDJ and CDR3 profiling used genomic DNA as template. TCRdb recomputed calls from the reads with MiXCR, one row per CDR3 protein. This sample has over 15,000 distinct CDR3 sequences, with about 40% found just once. The source material was CD8+CD57+ T cells sorted from PBMCs. The subset: bead-enriched CD8+CD57+ effector memory T cells from SAA patients. The receptors here all came from a human donor with aplastic anemia.

This chain uses TRBV5-1 with TRBJ2-1; D possibly corresponds to TRBD2 (6 bases). The V and J ends lost 0 bases and 4 bases respectively, with 14 bases between them. The CDR3 has 16 residues. Germline V gives CDR1 SGHRS, CDR2 YFSETQ. CDR3 region: CASSLDGGVGYNEQFF. In DNA, the CDR3 is TGCGCCAGCAGCTTGGACGGGGGAGTGGGATACAATGAGCAGTTCTTC.

This clonotype was seen more than once but under ten times. J is TRBJ1-1 and V is TRBV10-3; D is uncertain. V dropped 3 bases and J dropped 7 bases, with 15 bases sitting between them. CDR3 length: 14 amino acids. Germline values: CDR1 ENHRY, CDR2 SYGVKD. The CDR3 DNA sequence: TGTGCCATCAGTGACTACGATATAAGAAGTGAAGCTTTCTTT. It codes for CAISDYDIRSEAFF.